These T cell receptor beta chains were read from a single sample in a study of STAT3 mutations in large granular lymphocyte leukemia. The method was immunoSEQ multiplex PCR; TCRdb's version includes in-frame clones alone and lacks a portion of them. The repertoire holds about 4,400 clones, approximately 72% seen once, with approximately 71% in the top ten. The sample consisted of peripheral blood mononuclear cells. The source is a man between 60 and 75 years old with T-cell large granular lymphocyte leukemia. Some clones in this sample may be carry-over from other donors' samples. CDR3s include the opening cysteine and the closing phenylalanine or tryptophan. Fields, in order: V gene, D gene, J gene, clone size, CDR3 protein, CDR3 DNA. The D gene is left open where the match is weak. Expanded clones get a size class; other rows say once, few or many, or leave the size out.

TRBV5-1	NA	TRBJ2-6	NA	CASSLVFSGANVLTF	TGCGCCAGCAGCTTGGTTTTCTCTGGGGCCAACGTCCTGACTTTC
TRBV18	TRBD1	TRBJ1-1	NA	CASSPYGTASFEAFF	TGTGCCAGCTCACCATACGGGACAGCCTCCTTTGAAGCTTTCTTT
TRBV18	NA	TRBJ1-2	NA	CASSPEAGVYGYTF	TGTGCCAGCTCACCGGAGGCGGGGGTCTATGGCTACACCTTC
TRBV30	TRBD1	TRBJ2-5	few	CAWETDRGETQYF	TGTGCCTGGGAGACAGACAGGGGGGAGACCCAGTACTTC
TRBV5-8	NA	TRBJ1-2	NA	CASSINYGYTF	TGTGCCAGCAGCATCAACTATGGCTACACCTTC
TRBV28	NA	TRBJ1-5	NA	CASSFPGDQPQHF	TGTGCCAGCAGTTTCCCCGGAGATCAGCCCCAGCATTTT
TRBV5-4	TRBD1	TRBJ1-6	NA	CASSPSDRADIAPLHF	TGTGCCAGCAGCCCTTCGGACAGGGCAGATATCGCACCCCTCCACTTT
TRBV9	NA	TRBJ2-6	NA	CASSPYSGANVLTF	TGTGCCAGCAGCCCCTACAGTGGGGCCAACGTCCTGACTTTC
TRBV5-1	TRBD2	TRBJ2-2	NA	CASSHAGDTGELFF	TGCGCCAGCAGCCACGCGGGGGACACCGGGGAGCTGTTTTTT
TRBV30	NA	TRBJ2-5	NA	CAWSGGLETQYF	TGTGCCTGGAGTGGGGGTCTAGAGACCCAGTACTTC
TRBV5-4	TRBD2	TRBJ2-3	NA	CASSLGGMVPDTQYF	TGTGCCAGCAGCCTGGGGGGGATGGTGCCAGATACGCAGTATTTT
TRBV6-5	NA	TRBJ2-5	few	CASSPLWEETQYF	TGTGCCAGCAGTCCACTCTGGGAGGAGACCCAGTACTTC
TRBV27	NA	TRBJ1-1	NA	CASSHGENTEAFF	TGTGCCAGCAGCCACGGAGAAAACACTGAAGCTTTCTTT
TRBV7-9	TRBD1	TRBJ2-1	few	CASSLVGGPRGNEQFF	TGTGCCAGCAGCTTGGTAGGGGGCCCCAGGGGGAATGAGCAGTTCTTC
TRBV18	NA	TRBJ1-2	NA	CASSPDQRAYGYTF	TGTGCCAGCTCACCCGATCAGCGAGCATATGGCTACACCTTC
TRBV7-9	NA	TRBJ1-5	few	CASSLGGGNQPQHF	TGTGCCAGCAGCCTAGGTGGGGGTAATCAGCCCCAGCATTTT
TRBV7-9	TRBD2	TRBJ2-1	NA	CASDLAGGNHEQFF	TGTGCCAGCGACTTAGCGGGAGGGAACCATGAGCAGTTCTTC
TRBV30	NA	TRBJ2-3	NA	CAWSGVDGDTQYF	TGTGCCTGGAGTGGGGTTGATGGAGATACGCAGTATTTT
TRBV29-1	TRBD1	TRBJ1-5	NA	CSVGDRGHQPQHF	TGCAGCGTGGGGGACAGGGGGCATCAGCCCCAGCATTTT
TRBV9	NA	TRBJ2-7	NA	CASSVDASAGLEQYF	TGTGCCAGCAGCGTAGACGCTTCGGCAGGGCTAGAGCAGTACTTC
TRBV6-5	NA	TRBJ2-7	NA	CAGGRDLDEQYF	TGTGCCGGGGGACGGGACTTGGACGAGCAGTACTTC
TRBV19	NA	TRBJ1-2	NA	CASSNPKTGLYGYTF	TGTGCCAGTAGTAACCCCAAGACAGGACTCTATGGCTACACCTTC
TRBV9	TRBD2	TRBJ2-1	NA	CASSVVAGGGQFF	TGTGCCAGCAGCGTAGTAGCGGGTGGCGGGCAGTTCTTC
TRBV30	NA	TRBJ1-1	NA	CAWSVLGAVNTEAFF	TGTGCCTGGAGTGTACTCGGGGCAGTGAACACTGAAGCTTTCTTT
TRBV30	NA	TRBJ1-6	NA	CAWREAPGASPLHF	TGTGCCTGGAGAGAAGCACCGGGGGCCTCACCCCTCCACTTT
TRBV7-9	NA	TRBJ2-2	NA	CASSLSEGTGELFF	TGTGCCAGCAGCCTATCTGAGGGCACCGGGGAGCTGTTTTTT
TRBV27	NA	TRBJ2-5	NA	CASSTRTAWETQYF	TGTGCCAGCAGTACCAGGACTGCTTGGGAGACCCAGTACTTC
TRBV5-4	TRBD2	TRBJ2-5	NA	CASSLASSGQETQYF	TGTGCCAGCAGCTTGGCGTCTAGCGGGCAAGAGACCCAGTACTTC